Reported below is one T cell receptor beta chain. Germline lookup yields CDR1 LNHDA and CDR2 SQIVND (reference sequence). V lost 10 bases to trimming and J lost 1 base; unmatched junction nucleotides: 7. This CDR3 spans 13 amino acids. The data belong to a study of blood T cell repertoires in COVID-19. Some clones are missing from TCRdb's copy, which holds only in-frame ones; the method was immunoSEQ multiplex PCR. The sample lists fewer than 200,000 clones; around 82% were seen once. The rearrangement uses TRBV19 and TRBJ2-7; 7 bases agree with TRBD1. Sequences were obtained from peripheral blood. The receptor's source is a man aged 55-75 years who had recovered from COVID-19. The CDR3 nucleotides are TGTGCCACTCTAGACAGGGAGTCCTACGAGCAGTACTTC. It yields the protein CATLDRESYEQYF.